The 15 T cell receptor beta chains presented below share a single source sample, sequenced in a study of human T cells and chemical hapten exposure. TCRdb re-analysed the RACE reads in MiXCR, keeping a single row per CDR3 protein. The data hold some 330,000 distinct CDR3 sequences, with 5.5% observed a single time. Time point reported: pre-sensitization, week 0. Treatment: therapeutic diphenylcyclopropenone sensitization with weekly scalp DPC. The sample was whole blood, taken in connection with sensitization to the hapten diphenylcyclopropenone (DPC). These receptors came from a woman aged 18-29 years with alopecia areata. Some clones in this sample may be carry-over from other donors' samples.

This clonotype was found a few times. This chain links TRBV6-5 with TRBJ2-6; 7 bases match TRBD1. V trimming: 8 bases; J trimming: 2 bases; junction bases outside the gene matches: 3. The CDR3 contains 14 residues. In germline, CDR1 is MNHEY, CDR2 SVGAGI. This CDR3 reads CASGDSPGANVLTF. The CDR3 DNA reads TGTGCCAGCGGGGACAGCCCTGGGGCCAACGTCCTGACTTTC.

The table lists this clonotype with a few counts. The chain recombines TRBV3-1 with TRBJ1-5, with unresolved D. V lost 1 base, J lost 4 bases, and 11 bases lay in between. Germline-derived CDR1 and CDR2 are LGHDT and YNNKEL (reference sequence). This CDR3 comprises 15 residues. CDR3 nucleotides: TGTGCCAGCAGCCAAGGGGTGTCCCAGAATCAGCCCCAGCATTTT. Translation gives CASSQGVSQNQPQHF.

This chain connects TRBV2 to TRBJ2-2; 9 bases are shared with TRBD2. The CDR3 is made up of 15 amino acids. Germline V lookup: CDR1 SNHLY, CDR2 FYNNEI. The V segment lost 7 bases and the J segment 3 bases; nucleotides outside the gene matches: 6. CDR3 region: CASTPTSGYTGELFF. The CDR3 bases are TGTGCCAGCACCCCGACTAGCGGCTACACCGGGGAGCTGTTTTTT. The whole variable domain, remainder taken from reference TRBV2 and TRBJ2-2, is EPEVTQTPSHQVTQMGQEVILRCVPISNHLYFYWYRQILGQKVEFLVSFYNNEISEKSEIFDDQFSVERPDGSNFTLKIRSTKLEDSAMYFCASTPTSGYTGELFFGEGSRLTVL.

This clonotype was counted at least ten times. This sequence joins TRBV6-2 or TRBV6-3 and TRBJ2-1, with TRBD2 matching 7 bases. V lost 6 bases to trimming and J lost 1 base; unmatched junction nucleotides: 9. The germline CDR1 and CDR2 sequences are MNHEY and SVGEGT. The CDR3 is 16 residues long. Here the CDR3 reads CASSLTGGGSYNEQFF. CDR3 DNA sequence: TGTGCCAGCAGCCTGACTGGCGGGGGTTCCTACAATGAGCAGTTCTTC.

This clonotype occurred many times. This chain joins TRBV5-1 and TRBJ2-6, with D hard to call. Germline V gives CDR1 SGHRS, CDR2 YFSETQ. The germline V and J ends were trimmed by 5 bases and 0 bases, with 9 bases remaining between them. The CDR3 contains 15 residues. CDR3 sequence: CASRDGSSGANVLTF. DNA for the CDR3: TGCGCCAGCAGGGACGGATCCTCTGGGGCCAACGTCCTGACTTTC.

Of note for this clonotype: A much larger clonotype is one base distant, so this may be a read error. J is TRBJ1-6 and V is TRBV20-1, with D tentatively TRBD1 (6 bases). Germline values: CDR1 DFQATT, CDR2 SNEGSKA (reference sequence). The CDR3 has 14 amino acids. The germline V and J ends were trimmed by 2 bases and 8 bases, with 13 bases remaining between them. Here the CDR3 DNA reads TGCAGTGCTAGACGACAGGCGGCCGATTCACCCCTCCACTTT. Encoded protein: CSARRQAADSPLHF.

This clonotype was recorded many times. The chain recombines TRBV18 with TRBJ1-5; TRBD1 might be the D (5 bases). Germline assignment: CDR1 KGHSH and CDR2 LQKENI. The CDR3 length is 16 residues. V was shortened by 5 bases and J by 3 bases, with 17 bases between the two germline ends. The CDR3 DNA reads TGTGCCAGCTCAACAACAGGCCCTACTATCAATCAGCCCCAGCATTTT. It is translated as CASSTTGPTINQPQHF.

The DNA of the CDR3 is TGTGCCAGCAGCCTGGACCAGCTCCAGAACACCGGGGAGCTGTTTTTT. It encodes CASSLDQLQNTGELFF. The chain uses TRBV7-6 and TRBJ2-2; D is undetermined. Deletions cut 5 bases from V and 1 base from J, with 14 bases between. This CDR3 has 16 residues. Germline values: CDR1 SGHVS, CDR2 FNYEAQ.

This clonotype occurred many times. The V gene is TRBV27, the J gene TRBJ1-2, with 7 bases that match TRBD1. Germline V CDR1 and CDR2: MNHEY, SMNVEV (reference sequence). V dropped 5 bases and J dropped 6; count of bases not matched to a gene: 6. The CDR3 is 13 amino acids. The CDR3 protein is CASSLNRGNGYTF. CDR3 sequence (DNA): TGTGCCAGCAGTCTTAACAGGGGAAATGGCTACACCTTC.

This clonotype was seen many times. The CDR3 bases are TGCAGCGTTGCTACAGGTACCCCCGACGATCAGCCCCAGCATTTT. As protein: CSVATGTPDDQPQHF. The V gene is TRBV29-1, the J gene TRBJ1-5, with D maybe TRBD1 (5 bases). Germline CDR1 reads SQVTM; CDR2 reads ANQGSEA. The CDR3 length is 15 residues. Deletions cut 4 bases from V and 5 bases from J, with 18 bases between.

This chain uses TRBV28 with TRBJ2-6, with 7 bases fitting TRBD1. V was clipped by 4 bases and J by 4 bases; unmatched bases: 4. Germline loops: CDR1 MDHEN, CDR2 SYDVKM. The CDR3 sequence is 15 residues long. This CDR3 reads CASSYRGGGANVLTF. CDR3 coding DNA: TGTGCCAGCAGTTACAGGGGTGGAGGGGCCAACGTCCTGACTTTC.

This chain joins TRBV6-5 and TRBJ2-5; TRBD1 is a possible D gene (6 bases). Germline V CDR1 and CDR2: MNHEY, SVGAGI. The CDR3 covers 15 residues. Deletions cut 5 bases from V and 4 bases from J, with 17 bases between. This CDR3 is CASSESGTTRETQYF. Here the CDR3 DNA reads TGTGCCAGCAGTGAATCCGGGACAACGCGAGAGACCCAGTACTTC.

V and J are TRBV7-9 and TRBJ2-3, with D maybe TRBD2 (5 bases). V was clipped by 3 bases and J by 1 base, with 8 bases between them. There are 14 residues in the CDR3. Germline CDR1 SEHNR, CDR2 FQNEAQ (reference sequence). The CDR3 spells CASSLRERTDTQYF. CDR3 in DNA: TGTGCCAGCAGCTTGAGGGAGCGCACAGATACGCAGTATTTT.

The chain employs TRBV12-5 and TRBJ2-5, with 7 bases matching TRBD2. The CDR3 consists of 16 residues. Germline V gene lookup returns CDR1 LGHNT and CDR2 FRNRAP. Trimming at V came to 4 bases and at J to 3 bases, leaving 11 bases not matched to a gene. The CDR3 DNA sequence: TGTGCTAGTGGTTCCCCGGTTGGAGCGGGGAAAGAGACCCAGTACTTC. This sequence encodes CASGSPVGAGKETQYF.

This clonotype was seen more than once but under ten times. The chain employs TRBV7-6 and TRBJ1-1; TRBD1 might be the D (6 bases). From germline, CDR1 is SGHVS and CDR2 FNYEAQ. The CDR3 totals 16 residues. V was shortened by 2 bases and J by 0 bases, with 13 bases between the two germline ends. Here the CDR3 DNA reads TGTGCCAGCAGCTTATTTCATACAGGGATGAACACTGAAGCTTTCTTT. Amino acids: CASSLFHTGMNTEAFF.